A single sample is the source of the 29 T cell receptor beta chains below, sequenced in a study of shared clonotypes between healthy human individuals. Assay used: immunoSEQ multiplex PCR; TCRdb lists only in-frame clones, some missing. The sample lists about 690,000 clones; about 92% were seen once. Sample: memory CD8+ T cells from PBMCs. Subset defined: CD45RO+ cells pooled with CCR7-negative TemRA cells. The receptors derive from a man between 18 and 29 years old in good health. Some clones in this sample may be carry-over from other donors' samples.

The chain has TRBV5-1 and TRBJ1-1; D gene uncertain. Trimming stripped 4 bases from V and 0 bases from J, with 13 bases between. The germline gives CDR1 SGHRS, CDR2 YFSETQ. This CDR3 is built from 15 residues. The CDR3 loop is CASSPYGVMNTEAFF. The CDR3 DNA sequence: TGCGCCAGCAGCCCCTACGGAGTGATGAACACTGAAGCTTTCTTT.

The CDR3 region has the DNA TGTGCCAGCAGCTCAGGCCCCTACGAGCAGTACTTC. Encoded protein: CASSSGPYEQYF. V is TRBV5-6 and J is TRBJ2-7; no reliable D call. The CDR3 has 12 residues. The V end lost 3 bases, the J end lost 2 bases, and 6 bases lay between the germline ends. CDR1 is SGHDT and CDR2 is YYEEEE in the germline V gene.

The chain couples TRBV10-3 to TRBJ2-1; D is ambiguous. This CDR3 has 14 residues. The germline V and J ends were trimmed by 2 bases and 3 bases, with 8 bases remaining between them. CDR1 is ENHRY, CDR2 SYGVKD, per germline. The CDR3 DNA reads TGTGCCATCAGTGAGAAGAGCGACTACAATGAGCAGTTCTTC. Amino acid sequence: CAISEKSDYNEQFF.

As to this clone: Other DNA sequences within the sample encode an identical CDR3. The chain has TRBV7-9 and TRBJ2-5, with 8 bases identical to TRBD1. CDR1 is SEHNR, CDR2 FQNEAQ, per germline (reference sequence). V lost 2 bases and J lost 0; bases outside the gene matches: 2. The CDR3 totals 15 residues. CDR3: CASSLRQGYQETQYF. Here the CDR3 DNA reads TGTGCCAGCAGCTTAAGACAGGGGTACCAAGAGACCCAGTACTTC.

This sequence joins TRBV14 and TRBJ1-2; 7 bases are shared with TRBD1. V shed 1 base and J 5 bases; nucleotides not matched to a gene: 7. Germline lookup yields CDR1 SGHDN and CDR2 FVKESK. This CDR3 comprises 15 residues. CDR3 residues: CASSQGVGTAYGYTF. CDR3 nucleotide sequence: TGTGCCAGCAGCCAAGGAGTCGGGACAGCTTATGGCTACACCTTC.

This clone is medium-sized in the sample. The chain links TRBV9 to TRBJ1-2, with 10 bases identical to TRBD1. V lost 3 bases to trimming and J lost 7 bases; unmatched junction nucleotides: 12. The length of the CDR3 is 16 residues. CDR1 and CDR2 from the germline V gene are SGDLS and YYNGEE. The CDR3: CASSAGVGQGIFGYTF. Here the CDR3 DNA reads TGTGCCAGCAGCGCGGGCGTGGGACAGGGGATCTTTGGCTACACCTTC.

This clone has only a few counts. The rearrangement uses TRBV4-1 and TRBJ2-7, with TRBD2 identical over 11 bases. V shed 4 bases and J 3 bases; nucleotides not matched to a gene: 8. Germline values: CDR1 MGHRA, CDR2 YSYEKL. The length of the CDR3 is 16 residues. The CDR3: CASSPSIAGGLYEQYF. CDR3 sequence (DNA): TGCGCCAGCAGCCCATCCATAGCGGGAGGGCTCTACGAGCAGTACTTC.

The rearrangement joins TRBV7-3 to TRBJ2-7, with no clear D. V was cut by 1 base and J by 2 bases, with 15 bases left in between. Per the germline V gene, CDR1 is SGHTA and CDR2 is FQGTGA. The CDR3 is 16 residues long. The CDR3 region has the DNA TGTGCCAGCAGCTTAAAGGGCCCCCCTCTTACCTACGAGCAGTACTTC. It yields the protein CASSLKGPPLTYEQYF.

Remarks on this clone: The same CDR3 is also encoded by other DNA sequences in this sample. The genes are TRBV9 and TRBJ2-1; 8 positions agree with TRBD2. The CDR3 consists of 15 residues. The V gene end was trimmed by 0 bases and the J gene end by 4 bases; junction bases not matched to a gene: 3. In germline, CDR1 is SGDLS, CDR2 YYNGEE. This chain's CDR3 is CASSVGGGRYNEQFF. The CDR3 DNA reads as TGTGCCAGCAGCGTAGGTGGCGGGAGGTACAATGAGCAGTTCTTC.

In DNA form, the CDR3 reads TGTGCCAGTAGTATAGATCGGGCGGACAGGTACAATGAGCAGTTCTTC. The encoded protein is CASSIDRADRYNEQFF. V usage is TRBV19 and J usage is TRBJ2-1; TRBD1 agrees at 7 bases. V lost 0 bases and J lost 4; bases outside the gene matches: 6. The CDR3 runs to 16 residues. The germline V gene has CDR1 LNHDA and CDR2 SQIVND (reference sequence).

The chain joins TRBV19 to TRBJ2-7; 8 nucleotides match TRBD1. The CDR3 is 14 amino acids. The trim removed 3 bases at V and 2 bases at J, leaving 3 bases unmatched. The germline V gene encodes CDR1 LNHDA and CDR2 SQIVND (reference sequence). CDR3 protein: CASSITGGAYEQYF. Written as DNA, the CDR3 is TGTGCCAGTAGTATTACAGGGGGAGCCTACGAGCAGTACTTC. Full variable domain (missing parts from reference TRBV19 and TRBJ2-7): DGGITQSPKYLFRKEGQNVTLSCEQNLNHDAMYWYRQDPGQGLRLIYYSQIVNDFQKGDIAEGYSVSREKKESFPLTVTSAQKNPTAFYLCASSITGGAYEQYFGPGTRLTVT.

This rearrangement joins TRBV28 to TRBJ2-1; TRBD2 aligns across 14 bases. The CDR3 covers 16 residues. The V and J ends lost 6 bases and 10 bases, in that order; junction bases with no gene match: 11. Germline-derived CDR1 and CDR2 are MDHEN and SYDVKM. CDR3 nucleotides: TGTGCCAGCAGCACCTTCCCGGGACTAGCGGGAGAAGAGCAGTTCTTC. Translation gives CASSTFPGLAGEEQFF.

The gene calls are TRBV7-9 and TRBJ2-7; D perhaps matches TRBD2 (5 bases). The CDR3 spans 15 residues. CDR1 SEHNR and CDR2 FQNEAQ come from the germline V gene (reference sequence). V shed 1 base and J shed 6 bases, with 16 bases lying between them. Here the CDR3 DNA reads TGTGCCAGCAGCTTAGTAGGCGAGGGTCTCAGCGAGCAGTACTTC. As protein: CASSLVGEGLSEQYF.

DNA of the CDR3: TGTGCCAGCAGACCCGGACTAGCGGGCACAGATACGCAGTATTTT. Protein: CASRPGLAGTDTQYF. The chain is built from TRBV6-5 and TRBJ2-3, with TRBD2 identical over 10 bases. This CDR3 region has 15 residues. Germline V gene lookup returns CDR1 MNHEY and CDR2 SVGAGI. J lost 1 base, V lost 6 bases, and 4 bases had no gene match.

Of note for this clone: The CDR3 does not end in the conserved phenylalanine or tryptophan, so this is likely a read error. No DNA is shown, since the ends of the CDR3 on it are uncertain; the CDR3 is the one TCRdb lists. The chain recombines TRBV5-5 with TRBJ2-7; the tabulated D call, TRBD1, remains unverified against the DNA. Including both end residues, the CDR3 is 12 amino acids long. Germline-derived CDR1 and CDR2 are SGHKS and YYEKEE (reference sequence). The CDR3 sequence is CASSLGTGTGYI.

In its sample, this clone was seen once. DNA for the CDR3: TGTGCCAGCAGTTTTTCTTTCGCGGGAGGAGCCAAATACGAGCAGTACTTC. Translated: CASSFSFAGGAKYEQYF. The rearrangement links TRBV27 to TRBJ2-7; 8 bases are shared with TRBD2. This CDR3 spans 17 amino acids. V lost 3 bases and J lost 4; bases outside the gene matches: 14. Germline V gene data show CDR1 as MNHEY and CDR2 as SMNVEV (reference sequence).

V and J are TRBV7-9 and TRBJ2-1, with 10 bases lining up with TRBD2. The CDR3 sequence is 15 residues long. Losses at the gene ends were 4 bases for V and 6 bases for J; bases not matched to a gene: 6. Germline assignment: CDR1 SEHNR and CDR2 FQNEAQ (reference sequence). The CDR3, as DNA: TGTGCCAGCAGCTCGACTAGCGGGTTCGTCAATGAGCAGTTCTTC. It translates to CASSSTSGFVNEQFF.

This chain links TRBV7-9 with TRBJ1-4, with D maybe TRBD1 (6 bases). Between the trimmed V and J ends, which lost 0 bases and 0 bases, there was a span of 8 bases. This CDR3 is 16 amino acids long. Germline V gives CDR1 SEHNR, CDR2 FQNEAQ (reference sequence). The CDR3 loop reads CASSLAGQATNEKLFF. The CDR3 bases are TGTGCCAGCAGCTTAGCGGGACAAGCAACTAATGAAAAACTGTTTTTT.

This sequence joins TRBV5-8 and TRBJ1-4, with D maybe TRBD1 (5 bases). The CDR3 contains 17 residues. The V gene's germline CDR1 is SGHTS and CDR2 YDEGEE. Between the trimmed V and J ends, which lost 4 bases and 10 bases, there was a span of 26 bases. The CDR3 nucleotides are TGTGCCAGCAGCCGGCGACGTGGGGACGAATGGGGGGTAAAACTGTTTTTT. It translates to CASSRRRGDEWGVKLFF.

This chain links TRBV7-9 with TRBJ1-5; no reliable D call. The CDR3 is made up of 12 amino acids. Germline CDR1 reads SEHNR; CDR2 reads FQNEAQ (reference sequence). V lost 6 bases and J 6 bases, leaving 9 bases between the germline ends. This CDR3 is CASRPPIQPQHF. The CDR3 DNA reads as TGTGCCAGCAGGCCCCCCATTCAGCCCCAGCATTTT.

This clone was seen once. This sequence joins TRBV27 and TRBJ2-5; 14 nucleotides match TRBD2. The J call could be wrong; TRBJ2-7 is a better fit for the DNA end. The CDR3 spans 16 residues. The germline V gene has CDR1 MNHEY and CDR2 SMNVEV (reference sequence). CDR3 nucleotides: TGTGCCAGCAGCACCGGGACTAGCGGGAGAAGAGACGAGCAGTACTTC. Translating gives CASSTGTSGRRDEQYF.

This chain connects TRBV7-8 to TRBJ1-5; 7 bases are shared with TRBD1. CDR1 is SGHVS, CDR2 FQNEAQ, per germline. This CDR3 is built from 14 residues. The J segment lost 6 bases and the V segment lost 5 bases, leaving 7 bases of the junction unmatched. As DNA, the CDR3 is TGTGCCAGCAGCGCGACAGGGACGAGTCAGCCCCAGCATTTT. Translated: CASSATGTSQPQHF.

The chain couples TRBV9 to TRBJ2-1; a possible D gene is TRBD2 (5 bases). CDR3 length: 14 residues. V was trimmed by 0 bases and J by 8 bases, leaving 12 bases between them. The V gene's germline CDR1 is SGDLS and CDR2 YYNGEE. CDR3 sequence reads: CASSVGGSRDEQFF. CDR3 nucleotide sequence: TGTGCCAGCAGCGTAGGTGGGAGTCGCGATGAGCAGTTCTTC. The full variable domain, in which reference TRBV9 and TRBJ2-1 provide the parts outside the CDR3, is DSGVTQTPKHLITATGQRVTLRCSPRSGDLSVYWYQQSLDQGLQFLIQYYNGEERAKGNILERFSAQQFPDLHSELNLSSLELGDSALYFCASSVGGSRDEQFFGPGTRLTVL.

This clone has just one count. The rearrangement links TRBV10-1 to TRBJ2-2; D uncertain. Germline CDR1 and CDR2: WNHNN and SYGVQD (reference sequence). The CDR3 totals 13 residues. V was pared by 4 bases and J by 5 bases, with 8 bases between. The DNA for the CDR3 is TGCGCCAGCAGTGTGGGCGGTACCGGGGAGCTGTTTTTT. Translated: CASSVGGTGELFF.

The chain has TRBV10-2 and TRBJ2-7; D unresolved. V dropped 2 bases and J dropped 2 bases, with 16 bases sitting between them. CDR3 size: 16 residues. Germline assignment: CDR1 WSHSY and CDR2 SAAADI. CDR3: CASSEPLHTDTYEQYF. The CDR3 coding sequence is TGCGCCAGCAGTGAGCCCCTCCACACAGATACCTACGAGCAGTACTTC.

This sequence joins TRBV7-2 and TRBJ2-5; 8 positions match TRBD2. CDR3 length: 14 amino acids. Germline CDR1 reads SGHTA; CDR2 reads FQGNSA. V trimming: 5 bases; J trimming: 6 bases; junction bases outside the gene matches: 8. In DNA, the CDR3 is TGTGCCAGCAGCCCCAGGACTAGCTCGAAGACCCAGTACTTC. It is translated as CASSPRTSSKTQYF. The whole variable domain, remainder taken from reference TRBV7-2 and TRBJ2-5, is GAGVSQSPSNKVTEKGKDVELRCDPISGHTALYWYRQSLGQGLEFLIYFQGNSAPDKSGLPSDRFSAERTGGSVSTLTIQRTQQEDSAVYLCASSPRTSSKTQYFGPGTRLLVL.

The chain employs TRBV25-1 and TRBJ2-2; 7 positions agree with TRBD1. Germline loops: CDR1 MGHDK, CDR2 SYGVNS. CDR3 size: 17 residues. The V gene end was trimmed by 3 bases and the J gene end by 3 bases; junction bases not matched to a gene: 10. The CDR3 sequence is CASSDRQGVVYTGELFF. The DNA of the CDR3 is TGTGCCAGCAGTGACAGACAGGGTGTTGTTTACACCGGGGAGCTGTTTTTT.

The V gene is TRBV19, the J gene TRBJ2-1; D gene uncertain. Trimming cost V 8 bases and J 0 bases, with 14 bases left between them. Looked up from germline, CDR1 is LNHDA and CDR2 is SQIVND (reference sequence). The CDR3 length is 15 residues. CDR3 coding DNA: TGTGCCAGTTCGATGGAATGGCGCTCCTACAATGAGCAGTTCTTC. Translation: CASSMEWRSYNEQFF.

This chain links TRBV9 with TRBJ1-4; possibly TRBD1 for D (5 bases). This CDR3 comprises 15 residues. The V gene lost 3 bases and the J gene lost 4 bases, with 13 bases spanning the gap. CDR1 SGDLS and CDR2 YYNGEE come from the germline V gene. The CDR3 nucleotides read TGTGCCAGCAGCGGGAACGACAGTGGTAATGAAAAACTGTTTTTT. Protein: CASSGNDSGNEKLFF.